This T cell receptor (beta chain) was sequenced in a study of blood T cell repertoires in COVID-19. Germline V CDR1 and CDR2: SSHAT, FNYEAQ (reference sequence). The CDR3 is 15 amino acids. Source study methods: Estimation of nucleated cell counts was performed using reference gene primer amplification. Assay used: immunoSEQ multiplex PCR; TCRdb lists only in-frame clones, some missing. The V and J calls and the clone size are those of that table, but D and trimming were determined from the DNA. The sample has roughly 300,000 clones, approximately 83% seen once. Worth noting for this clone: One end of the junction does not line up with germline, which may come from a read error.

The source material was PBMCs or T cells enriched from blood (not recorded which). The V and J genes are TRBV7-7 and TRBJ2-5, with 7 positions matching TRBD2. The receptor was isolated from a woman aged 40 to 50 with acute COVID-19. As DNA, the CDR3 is TGTGCTAGCAGCTTGCGGGAGTCCTACCAAGAGACCCAGTACTTC. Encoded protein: CASSLRESYQETQYF.